These 10 T cell receptor beta chains share one sample of origin, sequenced in a study of blood T cells in healthy people across ages. Combining a sample-barcoded 5' primer with a J-beta primer mix, a second PCR ran for roughly 7 to 11 cycles. A single record per CDR3 protein comes from TCRdb applying MiXCR to the 5' RACE reads. The sample has a few hundred thousand distinct CDR3 sequences; roughly a quarter are singletons. This sample also belongs to another study, concerning T cells of mothers and their children.

The sequenced material came from blood. The receptors derive from a boy aged 2 to 10 in good health.

This clonotype was recorded many times. The chain links TRBV28 to TRBJ2-1; D not resolved. The CDR3 consists of 14 residues. The germline V gene encodes CDR1 MDHEN and CDR2 SYDVKM. Trimming took off 6 bases at V and 0 bases at J, with 9 bases between the two ends. The CDR3 sequence is CASRGTSSYNEQFF. CDR3 DNA sequence: TGTGCCAGCAGAGGCACAAGCTCCTACAATGAGCAGTTCTTC.

This clonotype has more than one count but fewer than ten. The CDR3 region has the DNA TGTGCCAGCAGCTGGCGGACAGGGGCCCCCGGCAATGAGCAGTTCTTC. Amino acid sequence: CASSWRTGAPGNEQFF. The chain carries TRBV9 and TRBJ2-1, with 9 bases identical to TRBD1. The CDR3 is made up of 16 amino acids. V lost 4 bases and J lost 6; bases outside the gene matches: 11. The germline V gene encodes CDR1 SGDLS and CDR2 YYNGEE. Using reference TRBV9 and TRBJ2-1 for the parts outside the CDR3, the full variable domain is DSGVTQTPKHLITATGQRVTLRCSPRSGDLSVYWYQQSLDQGLQFLIQYYNGEERAKGNILERFSAQQFPDLHSELNLSSLELGDSALYFCASSWRTGAPGNEQFFGPGTRLTVL.

This clonotype came up once. This CDR3 is missing its conserved last phenylalanine or tryptophan, likely due to a read error. This chain links TRBV5-1 with TRBJ2-5, with TRBD2 matching over 10 bases. J lost 5 bases, V lost 1 base, and 5 bases had no gene match. CDR1 and CDR2 from the germline V gene are SGHRS and YFSETQ. This CDR3 region has 15 residues. CDR3 amino acids: CASSLSLAGRETQYV. The CDR3, as DNA: TGCGCCAGCAGCTTGTCACTAGCGGGACGCGAGACCCAGTACGTC.

The gene calls are TRBV6-2 or TRBV6-3 and TRBJ2-4; 7 bases line up with TRBD2. Trimming took 0 bases from V and 9 from J; bases not matched to a gene: 2. The germline gives CDR1 MNHEY, CDR2 SVGEGT. The CDR3 is made up of 13 amino acids. This chain's CDR3 is CASSYSASGIQYF. The CDR3 bases are TGTGCCAGCAGTTACTCGGCTAGCGGCATTCAGTACTTC.

The V call is TRBV11-1, the J call TRBJ2-4, with 7 positions matching TRBD1. The CDR3 runs to 14 residues. Germline V CDR1 and CDR2: SGHAT, FQDESV (reference sequence). Trimming at V came to 5 bases and at J to 7 bases, leaving 8 bases not matched to a gene. CDR3 amino acids: CASSDRTGGNIQYF. CDR3 sequence (DNA): TGTGCCAGCAGCGACAGGACAGGCGGGAACATTCAGTACTTC.

This clonotype was detected only a few times. The chain joins TRBV13 to TRBJ2-4; the D gene is possibly TRBD1 (6 bases). The germline gives CDR1 PRHDT, CDR2 FYEKMQ (reference sequence). Trimming removed 2 bases at V and 10 bases at J, with 12 bases between. The CDR3 extends over 13 amino acids. CDR3 bases: TGTGCCAGCAGCTTAACAGGGCGGCGGATTCAGTACTTC. This sequence encodes CASSLTGRRIQYF.

This clonotype was counted only a few times. The chain links TRBV7-8 to TRBJ2-7; 8 positions match TRBD1. This CDR3 comprises 15 residues. Germline-derived CDR1 and CDR2 are SGHVS and FQNEAQ. The V gene end was trimmed by 5 bases and the J gene end by 4 bases; junction bases not matched to a gene: 10. The CDR3 nucleotides are TGTGCCAGCAGCCAACAGGGGGGCAGGGCTTACGAGCAGTACTTC. This gives the protein CASSQQGGRAYEQYF.

A few counts support this clonotype. This sequence joins TRBV20-1 and TRBJ2-7; D is possibly TRBD2 (6 bases). Trimming took 3 bases from V and 2 from J, leaving 17 bases between them. The CDR3 has 15 residues. Germline assignment: CDR1 DFQATT and CDR2 SNEGSKA (reference sequence). The CDR3 sequence: CSARAQRAPAYEQYF. The CDR3 DNA reads as TGCAGTGCTAGGGCCCAGCGGGCCCCTGCCTACGAGCAGTACTTC.

The V and J genes are TRBV5-1 and TRBJ2-3; 13 bases align to TRBD2. The CDR3 is 17 amino acids. Germline trimming cut 4 bases from V and 2 bases from J; bases unmatched to any gene: 7. CDR1 is SGHRS and CDR2 is YFSETQ in the germline V gene. The chain's CDR3 is CASSAGLAGATTDTQYF. The DNA of the CDR3 is TGCGCCAGCAGCGCCGGACTAGCGGGGGCCACCACAGATACGCAGTATTTT.

The table lists this clonotype with a few counts. V gene TRBV14 combines with J gene TRBJ2-7, with unresolved D. CDR3 length: 13 residues. Trimming took off 3 bases at V and 4 bases at J, with 10 bases between the two ends. The germline V gene has CDR1 SGHDN and CDR2 FVKESK. CDR3 residues: CASSQTTTYEQYF. In DNA form, the CDR3 reads TGTGCCAGCAGCCAGACCACAACATACGAGCAGTACTTC.